This T cell receptor (beta chain) came from a study of T-cell memory formation after mild COVID-19. Across the whole study: For the most part, TCR clusters were specific to one donor. Whole-study findings and limits: The CD4+ clones that contracted clustered mainly within CM and EM, and the CD8+ clones concentrated in EMRA.

This clonotype was seen only a few times. Its antigen is currently unknown. With constant-segment primers, 5'RACE yielded cDNA libraries of TCR alpha and TCR beta that carried sample barcodes and UMIs. Via MiXCR, TCRdb re-called the 5' RACE reads, giving one row per CDR3 protein. The table lists 410,000 or so distinct CDR3 sequences, 23% of them singletons. The source material was PBMCs or a T cell subset sorted from them (not recorded which). This clonotype originated in an adult woman who had mild COVID-19 (a few samples of this study predate the infection). Cell type and time point are not known.

The CDR3 spells CSASGLAWNEQYF. CDR3 DNA: TGCAGTGCTAGTGGCCTAGCCTGGAACGAGCAGTACTTC. The chain employs TRBV20-1 and TRBJ2-7; the D gene is possibly TRBD2 (5 bases). From germline, CDR1 is DFQATT and CDR2 SNEGSKA (reference sequence). Trimming shortened V by 3 bases and J by 5 bases, and 14 bases separated the two germline ends. The CDR3 runs 13 residues.